Presented here are 32 T cell receptor beta chains from one specimen sequenced in a study of T cell repertoires in cytomegalovirus infection. These TCRs are of unknown antigen specificity. MiXCR was run by TCRdb on the reads, yielding one entry per CDR3 protein. The sample has around 300,000 distinct CDR3 sequences; 20% to 25% are singletons. The specimen comprised cultured PBMCs, sampled from culture after CMV antigen stimulation. The receptors originated from a human donor in good health (CMV status not recorded). Some clones in this sample may be carry-over from other donors' samples.

This clonotype was observed many times. The J gene is TRBJ2-3, the V gene TRBV7-2, with 7 bases fitting TRBD2. This CDR3 is 15 amino acids long. Germline CDR1 SGHTA, CDR2 FQGNSA. With V trimmed by 2 bases and J by 3 bases, 5 bases remained unmatched. This CDR3 reads CASSLSLAATDTQYF. CDR3 nucleotide sequence: TGTGCCAGCAGCTTAAGCCTAGCGGCAACAGATACGCAGTATTTT.

This clonotype appeared many times. The J gene is TRBJ1-4, the V gene TRBV7-2, with 9 bases lining up with TRBD1. Per germline, CDR1 SGHTA and CDR2 FQGNSA. The V gene end was trimmed by 1 base and the J gene end by 8 bases; junction bases not matched to a gene: 11. There are 17 residues in the CDR3. CDR3 loop: CASSLGGPGQGVEKLFF. The DNA of the CDR3 is TGTGCCAGCAGCTTAGGGGGTCCGGGACAGGGAGTAGAAAAACTGTTTTTT. Based on the CDR3 plus reference TRBV7-2 and TRBJ1-4, the full variable domain is GAGVSQSPSNKVTEKGKDVELRCDPISGHTALYWYRQSLGQGLEFLIYFQGNSAPDKSGLPSDRFSAERTGGSVSTLTIQRTQQEDSAVYLCASSLGGPGQGVEKLFFGSGTQLSVL.

This clonotype was recorded a few times. V and J are TRBV4-2 and TRBJ2-2, with TRBD2 identical over 9 bases. V was pared by 0 bases and J by 5 bases, with 7 bases of the junction left unmatched. The CDR3 consists of 17 residues. Germline CDR1 is LGHNA and CDR2 is YNFKEQ. This CDR3 reads CASSQDFSGRGTGELFF. The CDR3 bases are TGTGCCAGCAGCCAAGATTTTAGCGGGAGAGGTACCGGGGAGCTGTTTTTT.

About this clonotype itself: The junction and the germline gene differ at one end; a read error may be behind it. The chain is built from TRBV4-1 and TRBJ2-1; 7 nucleotides agree with TRBD2. CDR3 length equals 22 residues. CDR1 is MGHRA, CDR2 YSYEKL, per germline. CDR3 bases: TGTGCCAGCAGCCAACAAGGACGGGATGGGGACTACAGACCAAACCCATACAATGAGCAGTTCTTC. Protein sequence: CASSQQGRDGDYRPNPYNEQFF.

This clonotype has a handful of counts. The chain joins TRBV7-9 to TRBJ2-7; 8 nucleotides match TRBD1. The V gene end was trimmed by 1 base and the J gene end by 5 bases; junction bases not matched to a gene: 7. There are 15 residues in the CDR3. The germline gives CDR1 SEHNR, CDR2 FQNEAQ (reference sequence). CDR3 sequence (DNA): TGTGCCAGCAGCTTAGGGACAGGGTATCTCGACGAGCAGTACGTC. Its protein is CASSLGTGYLDEQYV.

The CDR3 here is CTSSLVRGDPTLGEQFF. CDR3 nucleotides: TGTACCAGCAGCTTAGTGAGGGGGGACCCGACCCTCGGTGAGCAGTTCTTC. This chain uses TRBV7-2 with TRBJ2-1, with D possibly called TRBD1 or TRBD2 (6 bases each). V shed 1 base and J shed 9 bases, with 22 bases lying between them. Looked up from germline, CDR1 is SGHTA and CDR2 is FQGNSA. The CDR3 spans 17 residues.

At least ten counts were recorded for this clonotype. This chain uses TRBV7-2 with TRBJ2-4; TRBD2 is a possible D gene (6 bases). V lost 5 bases to trimming and J lost 0 bases, with 11 bases between them. This CDR3 region has 15 residues. Germline CDR1 SGHTA, CDR2 FQGNSA. The chain's CDR3 is CASSRDSSAKNIQYF. The CDR3 DNA reads TGTGCCAGCAGCCGGGACTCTTCAGCCAAAAACATTCAGTACTTC.

V and J are TRBV9 and TRBJ2-7; D is perhaps TRBD1 or TRBD2 (5 bases each). The germline V and J ends were trimmed by 0 bases and 2 bases, with 9 bases remaining between them. The CDR3 covers 14 residues. Germline V CDR1 and CDR2: SGDLS, YYNGEE. The CDR3 DNA sequence: TGTGCCAGCAGCGTAGATGGGGGTACCTACGAGCAGTACTTC. Encoded protein: CASSVDGGTYEQYF.

The CDR3 region is CASSELAPGAEAFF. The DNA for the CDR3 is TGTGCCAGCAGTGAATTAGCACCAGGGGCTGAAGCTTTCTTT. This chain links TRBV6-1 with TRBJ1-1, with D maybe TRBD1 (6 bases). V was pared by 2 bases and J by 6 bases, with 13 bases between. The length of the CDR3 is 14 residues. CDR1 is MNHNS, CDR2 SASEGT, per germline.

This clonotype came up a few times. The chain employs TRBV24-1 and TRBJ2-1; D is perhaps TRBD2 (6 bases). The V gene's germline CDR1 is KGHDR and CDR2 SFDVKD. The CDR3 covers 16 residues. Trimming stripped 1 base from V and 8 bases from J, with 17 bases between. In nucleotides, the CDR3 is TGTGCCACCAGTGATTTACAAGGGGCAGGGAGGTATGAGCAGTTCTTC. Encoded protein: CATSDLQGAGRYEQFF.

The chain joins TRBV12-3 or TRBV12-4 to TRBJ2-5; D unclear. The CDR3 is 15 amino acids. V dropped 0 bases and J dropped 1 base, with 9 bases sitting between them. The CDR3 DNA is TGTGCCAGCAGTTTAGCGCAAGAGAGCCAAGAGACCCAGTACTTC. Protein product: CASSLAQESQETQYF.

This clonotype showed up just once. The J gene is TRBJ1-4, the V gene TRBV7-2; a possible D gene is TRBD1 (5 bases). The V gene lost 1 base and the J gene lost 10 bases, with 13 bases spanning the gap. Germline V CDR1 and CDR2: SGHTA, FQGNSA. The CDR3 loop spans 14 amino acids. The CDR3 reads CASSLVAGSGKLFF. DNA for the CDR3: TGTGCCAGCAGCTTAGTGGCAGGGAGCGGAAAACTGTTTTTT.

This chain joins TRBV6-5 and TRBJ2-1; possibly TRBD1 for D (5 bases). CDR1 is MNHEY and CDR2 is SVGAGI in the germline V gene. V was cut by 2 bases and J by 4 bases, with 9 bases left in between. The CDR3 has 14 amino acids. DNA for the CDR3: TGTGCCAGCAGTTACGACAGATATTACAATGAGCAGTTCTTC. Translation gives CASSYDRYYNEQFF.

This clonotype has more than one count but fewer than ten. The gene calls are TRBV6-2 or TRBV6-3 and TRBJ2-1, with TRBD1 identical over 8 bases. This CDR3 region has 15 residues. Trimming at V came to 6 bases and at J to 6 bases, leaving 10 bases not matched to a gene. Germline-derived CDR1 and CDR2 are MNHEY and SVGEGT. The CDR3 loop is CASRPRDRHFNEQFF. CDR3 coding DNA: TGTGCCAGCAGGCCCAGGGACAGGCACTTCAATGAGCAGTTCTTC.

This rearrangement joins TRBV29-1 to TRBJ1-2, with D tentatively TRBD1 (6 bases). The CDR3 extends over 14 amino acids. Trimming pared 2 bases from V and 0 bases from J, leaving 10 bases between. The germline gives CDR1 SQVTM, CDR2 ANQGSEA. The CDR3 bases are TGCAGCGTTGAACTGGGGGGGCCTAACTATGGCTACACCTTC. This codes for CSVELGGPNYGYTF.

This clonotype occurred a few times. The V gene is TRBV11-2, the J gene TRBJ2-5; D is possibly TRBD1 or TRBD2 (5 bases each). Trimming cost V 4 bases and J 1 base, with 16 bases left between them. Germline lookup yields CDR1 SGHAT and CDR2 FQNNGV. This CDR3 has 16 residues. The CDR3 DNA follows: TGTGCCAGCAGCTCCCTTACGGGGACGTCCCAAGAGACCCAGTACTTC. Amino acid sequence: CASSSLTGTSQETQYF.

This rearrangement joins TRBV6-1 to TRBJ2-7; 7 positions match TRBD2. Trimming cost V 3 bases and J 4 bases; bases outside gene matches: 6. CDR1 is MNHNS, CDR2 SASEGT, per germline. This CDR3 region has 14 residues. The CDR3 is CASSEWWEGYEQYV. CDR3 bases: TGTGCCAGCAGTGAGTGGTGGGAGGGGTACGAGCAGTACGTC.

This clonotype appeared many times. This chain links TRBV7-2 with TRBJ2-7; no firm D call. This CDR3 has 13 residues. Germline CDR1 is SGHTA and CDR2 is FQGNSA. The germline V and J ends were trimmed by 5 bases and 3 bases, with 11 bases remaining between them. In nucleotides, the CDR3 is TGTGCCAGCAGCGTAATAGGTAGCTACGAGCAGTACGTC. Encoded protein: CASSVIGSYEQYV.

The rearrangement uses TRBV28 and TRBJ1-1; no firm D call. V was shortened by 6 bases and J by 8 bases, with 13 bases between the two germline ends. The CDR3 length is 12 residues. CDR1 is MDHEN and CDR2 is SYDVKM in the germline V gene. The CDR3 protein is CASSPPGPEAFF. CDR3 sequence (DNA): TGTGCCAGCAGCCCCCCCGGTCCCGAAGCTTTCTTT.

This clonotype appeared a few times. The V and J genes are TRBV7-8 and TRBJ1-1; D not certain. The germline V and J ends were trimmed by 1 base and 0 bases, with 9 bases remaining between them. In germline, CDR1 is SGHVS, CDR2 FQNEAQ. The length of the CDR3 is 15 residues. Written as DNA, the CDR3 is TGTGCCAGCAGCTTAGAGAATATAATGAACACTGAAGCTTTCTTT. It yields the protein CASSLENIMNTEAFF.

Comment on this clonotype: This may arise from a read error, as a much more abundant clone is one base away. The J gene is TRBJ2-1, the V gene TRBV7-2; maybe TRBD2 (6 bases). Looked up from germline, CDR1 is SGHTA and CDR2 is FQGNSA. The CDR3 runs 14 residues. With 3 bases removed from V and 9 bases from J, the gap between germline ends came to 15 bases. DNA for the CDR3: TGTGCCAGCAGCTTGGGCGGGACCCGATTTGAGCAGTTCTTC. It specifies CASSLGGTRFEQFF.

The chain has TRBV6-2 or TRBV6-3 and TRBJ1-5, with no clear D. Germline V gene lookup returns CDR1 MNHEY and CDR2 SVGEGT. The CDR3 loop spans 15 amino acids. V lost 6 bases and J lost 5, with 17 bases in between. CDR3: CASSTFSALYQPQHF. In nucleotides, the CDR3 is TGTGCCAGCAGCACCTTCTCAGCCCTCTATCAGCCCCAGCATTTT.

A few counts support this clonotype. The J gene is TRBJ2-1, the V gene TRBV4-3; no clear D. Deletions cut 0 bases from V and 2 bases from J, with 11 bases between. Per the germline V gene, CDR1 is LGHNA and CDR2 is YSLEER. The CDR3 runs 16 residues. The CDR3 loop is CASSQDRGLAYNEQFF. CDR3 sequence (DNA): TGCGCCAGCAGCCAAGATCGTGGCTTAGCCTACAATGAGCAGTTCTTC.

This clonotype was recorded only once. The gene calls are TRBV5-4 and TRBJ1-4; D is possibly TRBD1 (5 bases). The V end lost 2 bases, the J end lost 5 bases, and 16 bases lay between the germline ends. This CDR3 has 16 residues. Germline assignment: CDR1 SGHNT and CDR2 YYREEE (reference sequence). CDR3 in amino acids: CASSLLGASGNEKLFF. CDR3 in DNA: TGTGCCAGCAGCTTATTAGGGGCGAGTGGAAATGAAAAACTGTTTTTT. Full variable domain (remainder filled in from reference TRBV5-4 and TRBJ1-4): ETGVTQSPTHLIKTRGQQVTLRCSSQSGHNTVSWYQQALGQGPQFIFQYYREEENGRGNFPPRFSGLQFPNYSSELNVNALELDDSALYLCASSLLGASGNEKLFFGSGTQLSVL.

About this clonotype itself: A much larger clone differs from this one at a single base, so this may be a read error. The chain is built from TRBV7-2 and TRBJ2-3, with TRBD2 matching 8 bases. After removal of 4 bases from V and 4 bases from J, the junction contained 7 bases not matched to a gene. The germline gives CDR1 SGHTA, CDR2 FQGNSA. The length of the CDR3 is 15 residues. The CDR3 loop reads CASSWSSGTSDTQYF. Here the CDR3 DNA reads TGTGCCAGCAGCTGGAGTAGCGGGACCTCAGATACGCAGTATTTT. Full variable domain (missing parts from reference TRBV7-2 and TRBJ2-3): GAGVSQSPSNKVTEKGKDVELRCDPISGHTALYWYRQSLGQGLEFLIYFQGNSAPDKSGLPSDRFSAERTGGSVSTLTIQRTQQEDSAVYLCASSWSSGTSDTQYFGPGTRLTVL.

This clonotype was seen a few times. The CDR3 region has the DNA TGTGCCAGTAGTATAGCGGGAGGGAGCTCCGAGCAGTACTTC. Protein sequence: CASSIAGGSSEQYF. The V call is TRBV19, the J call TRBJ2-7, with 8 bases that match TRBD2. The V gene end was trimmed by 1 base and the J gene end by 6 bases; junction bases not matched to a gene: 5. CDR3 length: 14 residues. Germline loops: CDR1 LNHDA, CDR2 SQIVND (reference sequence). Looking up the rest from reference TRBV19 and TRBJ2-7 gives the full variable domain: DGGITQSPKYLFRKEGQNVTLSCEQNLNHDAMYWYRQDPGQGLRLIYYSQIVNDFQKGDIAEGYSVSREKKESFPLTVTSAQKNPTAFYLCASSIAGGSSEQYFGPGTRLTVT.

The CDR3 here is CASSRDEGSRDGYTF. Here the CDR3 DNA reads TGTGCCAGCAGCCGGGACGAAGGGTCGCGGGATGGCTACACCTTC. This chain uses TRBV7-2 with TRBJ1-2, with D tentatively TRBD1 (5 bases). The germline V gene has CDR1 SGHTA and CDR2 FQGNSA. CDR3 length: 15 residues. Between the trimmed V and J ends, which lost 5 bases and 6 bases, there was a span of 19 bases.

This clonotype was counted only a few times. The CDR3 loop is CASSRDRDYNEQFF. As DNA, the CDR3 is TGTGCCAGTTCACGAGACAGGGACTACAATGAGCAGTTCTTC. The chain has TRBV19 and TRBJ2-1, with TRBD1 matching 7 bases. The trim removed 8 bases at V and 3 bases at J, leaving 7 bases unmatched. CDR1 and CDR2 (germline): LNHDA, SQIVND (reference sequence). CDR3 length: 14 amino acids.

This chain joins TRBV24-1 and TRBJ2-3, with D possibly TRBD1 on 6 matching bases. The ends were cut back, 2 bases at V and 5 bases at J, with 19 bases in the middle. Germline assignment: CDR1 KGHDR and CDR2 SFDVKD. CDR3 length: 17 amino acids. CDR3 DNA sequence: TGTGCCACCAGTGATTCTCGGGACACCCCCAGGGGAGATACGCAGTATTTT. Its translation is CATSDSRDTPRGDTQYF.

This clonotype turned up a few times. The chain is built from TRBV7-9 and TRBJ2-3; a possible D gene is TRBD1 (6 bases). The CDR3 totals 17 residues. CDR1 and CDR2 (germline): SEHNR, FQNEAQ (reference sequence). V was shortened by 2 bases and J by 0 bases, with 15 bases between the two germline ends. CDR3 DNA sequence: TGTGCCAGCAGCTTAACCGGACAGTCAACGAGCACAGATACGCAGTATTTT. Its protein is CASSLTGQSTSTDTQYF.

This clonotype showed up just once. V gene TRBV6-5 combines with J gene TRBJ2-1, with a possible D match to TRBD1 (5 bases). Trimming took off 6 bases at V and 6 bases at J, with 12 bases between the two ends. Germline CDR1 and CDR2: MNHEY and SVGAGI. CDR3 size: 13 residues. In DNA form, the CDR3 reads TGTGCCAGCAGCATGACAGCCCTCAATGAGCAGTTCTTC. Its translation: CASSMTALNEQFF.

This clonotype was observed a few times. The CDR3 protein is CASRETGSGSYEQYF. CDR3 nucleotide sequence: TGTGCCAGCAGGGAAACCGGTAGCGGGAGCTACGAGCAGTACTTC. The chain is built from TRBV6-2 or TRBV6-3 and TRBJ2-7, with 9 positions matching TRBD2. Germline V lookup: CDR1 MNHEY, CDR2 SVGEGT. V dropped 6 bases and J dropped 3; count of bases not matched to a gene: 9. The CDR3 is 15 amino acids.